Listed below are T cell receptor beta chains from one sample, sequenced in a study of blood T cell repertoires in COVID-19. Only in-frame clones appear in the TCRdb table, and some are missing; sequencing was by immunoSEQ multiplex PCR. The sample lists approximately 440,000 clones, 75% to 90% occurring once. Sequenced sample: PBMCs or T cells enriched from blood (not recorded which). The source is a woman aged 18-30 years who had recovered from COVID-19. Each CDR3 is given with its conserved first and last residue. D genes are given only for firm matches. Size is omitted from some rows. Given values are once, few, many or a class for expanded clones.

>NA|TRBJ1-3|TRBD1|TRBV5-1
CASSLDRGQDTIYF
TGCGCCAGCAGCCTGGACAGGGGGCAGGACACCATATATTTT
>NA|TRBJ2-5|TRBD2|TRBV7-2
CASSPQAGIQETQYF
TGTGCCAGCAGCCCGCAAGCGGGGATTCAAGAGACCCAGTACTTC
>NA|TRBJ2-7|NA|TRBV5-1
CASSLAQNEQYF
TGCGCCAGCAGCTTGGCCCAAAACGAGCAGTACTTC
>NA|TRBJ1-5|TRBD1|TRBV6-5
CASSSRGNSNQPQHF
TGTGCCAGCAGCTCCAGGGGGAATAGCAATCAGCCCCAGCATTTT
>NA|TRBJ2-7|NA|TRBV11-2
CASSRGVSYEQYF
TGTGCCAGCAGCCGGGGTGTTTCCTACGAGCAGTACTTC
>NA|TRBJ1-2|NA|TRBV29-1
CSVDRSSYYGYTF
TGCAGCGTCGACAGGTCCTCCTACTATGGCTACACCTTC
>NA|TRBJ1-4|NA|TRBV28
CASSPPVLEKLFF
TGTGCCAGCAGTCCCCCAGTCTTGGAAAAACTGTTTTTT
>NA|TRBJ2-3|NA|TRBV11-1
CASSLGQTDTDTQYF
TGTGCCAGCAGCTTAGGACAGACTGACACAGATACGCAGTATTTT
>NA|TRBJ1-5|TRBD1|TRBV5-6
CASSLRTGANNQPQHF
TGTGCCAGCAGCTTACGGACAGGGGCGAACAATCAGCCCCAGCATTTT
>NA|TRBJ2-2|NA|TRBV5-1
CASSPLVNTGELFF
TGCGCCAGCAGCCCGTTAGTTAACACCGGGGAGCTGTTTTTT
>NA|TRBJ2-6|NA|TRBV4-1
CASSQEMGQFSGANVLTF
TGCGCCAGCAGCCAAGAGATGGGGCAGTTCTCTGGGGCCAACGTCCTGACTTTC
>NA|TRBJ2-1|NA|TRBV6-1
CASSESRASRINEQFF
TGTGCCAGCAGTGAAAGTCGGGCTAGCAGGATTAATGAGCAGTTCTTC
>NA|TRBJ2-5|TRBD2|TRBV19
CASWHGGAQYF
TGTGCCAGCTGGCATGGGGGGGCCCAGTACTTC
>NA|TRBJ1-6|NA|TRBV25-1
CASSESGQGWSPLHF
TGTGCCAGCAGTGAATCCGGGCAGGGGTGGTCACCCCTCCACTTT
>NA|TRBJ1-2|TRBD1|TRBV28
CASSLGGQGFLYGYTF
TGTGCCAGCAGTTTGGGGGGACAGGGATTCCTCTATGGCTACACCTTC
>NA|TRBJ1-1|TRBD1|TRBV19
CAITLGTASNTEAFF
TGTGCCATCACACTAGGGACAGCATCGAACACTGAAGCTTTCTTT
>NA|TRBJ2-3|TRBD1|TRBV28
CASRTGTSTDTQYF
TGTGCCAGCAGGACAGGGACGAGCACAGATACGCAGTATTTT
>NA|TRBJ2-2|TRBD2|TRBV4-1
CASSQTPLAGGPSTGELFF
TGCGCCAGCAGCCAAACCCCACTAGCGGGGGGGCCAAGCACCGGGGAGCTGTTTTTT
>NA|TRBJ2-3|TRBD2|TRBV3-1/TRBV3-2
CASSHQTSPMQYF
TGTGCCAGCAGCCATCAGACTAGCCCCATGCAGTATTTT
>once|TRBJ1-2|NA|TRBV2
CASSPRRGYTF
TGTGCCAGCAGCCCCAGAAGAGGCTACACCTTC
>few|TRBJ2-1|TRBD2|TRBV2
CASQPGLAGGPSYNEQFF
TGTGCATCGCAGCCGGGACTAGCGGGGGGGCCCTCCTACAATGAGCAGTTCTTC
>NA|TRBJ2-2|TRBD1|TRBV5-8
CASSSQGTGSGELFF
TGTGCCAGCAGCTCTCAGGGGACAGGTTCCGGGGAGCTGTTTTTT
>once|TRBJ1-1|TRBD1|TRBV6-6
CASSPSPDRKPNTEAFF
TGTGCCAGCAGTCCATCGCCGGACAGGAAGCCGAACACTGAAGCTTTCTTT
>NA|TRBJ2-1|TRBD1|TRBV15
CATSRDRGYNEQFF
TGTGCCACCAGCAGAGACAGGGGGTATAATGAGCAGTTCTTC
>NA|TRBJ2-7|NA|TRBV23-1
CASSQSVGYEQYF
TGCGCCAGCAGTCAATCGGTCGGCTACGAGCAGTACTTC
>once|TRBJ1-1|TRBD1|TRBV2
CASKAQGAVTEAFF
TGTGCCAGCAAGGCACAGGGGGCTGTAACCGAAGCTTTCTTT
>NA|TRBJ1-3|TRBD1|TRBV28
CASSTRTGPRNTIYF
TGTGCCAGCAGTACGAGGACAGGGCCGAGAAACACCATATATTTT
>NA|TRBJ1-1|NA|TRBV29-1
CSVVGQYSTEAFF
TGCAGCGTTGTAGGACAGTACAGCACTGAAGCTTTCTTT
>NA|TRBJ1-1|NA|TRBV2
CASTRDSNTEAFF
TGTGCCAGCACACGCGACAGCAACACTGAAGCTTTCTTT
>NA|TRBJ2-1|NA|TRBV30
CAWSVIAPPLGTLRFNEQFF
TGTGCCTGGAGTGTTATAGCGCCCCCCTTAGGGACACTTAGATTCAATGAGCAGTTCTTC
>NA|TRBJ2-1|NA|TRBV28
CASSGRNEQFF
TGTGCCAGCAGTGGGAGGAATGAGCAGTTCTTC
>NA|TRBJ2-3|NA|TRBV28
CASGQSTDTQYF
TGTGCCAGCGGACAAAGCACAGATACGCAGTATTTT
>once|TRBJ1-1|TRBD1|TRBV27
CASSLDRDSALLTEAFF
TGTGCCAGCAGTCTCGACCGGGACAGCGCCCTACTCACTGAAGCTTTCTTT
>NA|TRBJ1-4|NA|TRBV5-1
CASSLALMGQNMVNEKLFF
TGCGCCAGCAGCTTGGCTTTGATGGGGCAAAACATGGTTAATGAAAAACTGTTTTTT
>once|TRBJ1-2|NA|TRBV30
CAWSATGTNGYTF
TGTGCCTGGAGTGCAACCGGGACTAACGGCTACACCTTC
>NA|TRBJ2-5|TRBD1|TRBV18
CASSPAGTGGETQYF
TGTGCCAGCTCACCAGCCGGGACAGGGGGAGAGACCCAGTACTTC
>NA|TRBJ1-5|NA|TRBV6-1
CASSEGGSFNQPQHF
TGTGCCAGCAGTGAAGGGGGCAGCTTCAATCAGCCCCAGCATTTT
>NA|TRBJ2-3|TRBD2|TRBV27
CASSGTSGSTDTQYF
TGTGCCAGCAGTGGGACTAGCGGTAGCACAGATACGCAGTATTTT
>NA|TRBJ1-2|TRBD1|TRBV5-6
CASRCDRQGRFENYGYTF
TGTGCCAGCAGGTGTGACCGACAGGGAAGGTTTGAGAACTATGGCTACACCTTC
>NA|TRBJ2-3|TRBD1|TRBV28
CASSLRQGAGEDTQYF
TGTGCCAGCAGTTTACGTCAGGGGGCAGGAGAAGATACGCAGTATTTT